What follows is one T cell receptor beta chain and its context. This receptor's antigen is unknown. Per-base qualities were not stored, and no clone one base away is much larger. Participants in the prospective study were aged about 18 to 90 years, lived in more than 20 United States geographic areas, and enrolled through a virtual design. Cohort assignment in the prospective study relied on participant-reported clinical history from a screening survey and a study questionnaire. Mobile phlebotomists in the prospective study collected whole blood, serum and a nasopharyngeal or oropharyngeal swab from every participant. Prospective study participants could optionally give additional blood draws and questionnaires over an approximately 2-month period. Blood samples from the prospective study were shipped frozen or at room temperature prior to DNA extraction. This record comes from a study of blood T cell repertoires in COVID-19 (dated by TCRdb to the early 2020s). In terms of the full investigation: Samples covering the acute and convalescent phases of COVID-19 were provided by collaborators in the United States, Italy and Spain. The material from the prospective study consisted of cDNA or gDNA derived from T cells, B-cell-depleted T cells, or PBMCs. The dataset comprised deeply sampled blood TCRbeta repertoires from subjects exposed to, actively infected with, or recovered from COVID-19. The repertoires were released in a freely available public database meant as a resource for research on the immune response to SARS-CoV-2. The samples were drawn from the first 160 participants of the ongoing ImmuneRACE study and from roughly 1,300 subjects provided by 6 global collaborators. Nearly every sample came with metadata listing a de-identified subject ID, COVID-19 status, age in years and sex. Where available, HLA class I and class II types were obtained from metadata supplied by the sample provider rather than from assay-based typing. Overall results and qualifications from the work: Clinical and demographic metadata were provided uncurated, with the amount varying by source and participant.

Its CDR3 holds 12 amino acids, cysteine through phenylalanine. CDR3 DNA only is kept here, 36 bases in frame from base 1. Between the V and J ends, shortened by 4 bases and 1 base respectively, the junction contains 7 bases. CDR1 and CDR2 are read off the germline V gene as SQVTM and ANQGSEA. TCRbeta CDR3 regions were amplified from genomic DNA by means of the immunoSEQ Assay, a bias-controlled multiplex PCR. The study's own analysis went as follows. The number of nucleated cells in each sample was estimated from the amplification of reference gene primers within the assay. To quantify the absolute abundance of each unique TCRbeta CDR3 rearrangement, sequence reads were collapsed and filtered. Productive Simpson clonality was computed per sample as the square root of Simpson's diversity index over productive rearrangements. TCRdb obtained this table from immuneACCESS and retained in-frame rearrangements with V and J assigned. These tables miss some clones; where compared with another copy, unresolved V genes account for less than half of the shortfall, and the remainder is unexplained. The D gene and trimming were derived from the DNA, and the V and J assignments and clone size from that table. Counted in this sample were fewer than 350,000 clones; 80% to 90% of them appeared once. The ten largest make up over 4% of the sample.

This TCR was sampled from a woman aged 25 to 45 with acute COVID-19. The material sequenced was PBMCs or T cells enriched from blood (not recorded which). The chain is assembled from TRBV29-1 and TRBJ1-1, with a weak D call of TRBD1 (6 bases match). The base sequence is TGCAGCGTTGGACAGGAGAACACTGAAGCTTTCTTT. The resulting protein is CSVGQENTEAFF.